This T cell receptor beta chain stems from a study of early T cells in non-severe SARS-CoV-2 infection. TCRdb ran MiXCR on the 5' RACE reads and lists one entry per CDR3 protein. The sample lists 38,000 or so distinct CDR3 sequences, roughly 4.5% occurring once. V shed 7 bases and J shed 8 bases, with 19 bases lying between them. Germline loops: CDR1 SQVTM, CDR2 ANQGSEA. There are 13 residues in the CDR3. The chain uses TRBV29-1 and TRBJ2-3; D possibly uses TRBD1 or TRBD2 (6 bases each). This TCR derives from an adult who was a healthcare worker with PCR-confirmed SARS-CoV-2 infection or an uninfected control (not recorded which). Material for sequencing was whole blood. Here the CDR3 DNA reads TGCAGCGGGGGGGCTAGAGACACTGGTACGCAGTATTTT. The encoded protein is CSGGARDTGTQYF.